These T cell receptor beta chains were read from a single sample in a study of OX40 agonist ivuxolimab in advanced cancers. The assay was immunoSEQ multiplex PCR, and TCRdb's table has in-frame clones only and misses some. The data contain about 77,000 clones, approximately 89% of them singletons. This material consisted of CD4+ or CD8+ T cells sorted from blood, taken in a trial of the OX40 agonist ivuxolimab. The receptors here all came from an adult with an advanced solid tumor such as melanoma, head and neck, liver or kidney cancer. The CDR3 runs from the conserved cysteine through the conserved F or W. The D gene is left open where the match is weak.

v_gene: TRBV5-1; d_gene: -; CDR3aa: CASSFKNEKLFF
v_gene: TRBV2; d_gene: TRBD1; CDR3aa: CASRDRGYSNQPQHF
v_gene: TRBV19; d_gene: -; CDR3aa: CASSTRTRAEGYTF
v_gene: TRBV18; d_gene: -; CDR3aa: CASSPHAQETQYF
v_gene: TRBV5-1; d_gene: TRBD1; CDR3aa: CASSWGTGVRSRPYEQYF
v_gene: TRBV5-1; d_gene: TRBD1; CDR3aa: CASSPRGRGYEQYF
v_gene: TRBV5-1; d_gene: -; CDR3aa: CASSLGHGGNQPQHF
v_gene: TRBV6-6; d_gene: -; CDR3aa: CASSPAKQLINQPQHF
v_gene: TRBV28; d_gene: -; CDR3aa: CASLGWTEAFF
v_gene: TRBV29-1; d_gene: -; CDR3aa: CSVQGRLNTEAFF
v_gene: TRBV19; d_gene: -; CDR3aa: CASSIPGGRGQTDTQYF
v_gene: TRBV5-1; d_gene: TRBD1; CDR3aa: CASSLVGTGVWDTEAFF
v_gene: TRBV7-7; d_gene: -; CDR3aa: CASSFGGKNSPLHF
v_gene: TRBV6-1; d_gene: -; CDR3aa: CASSDRAPGGYTF
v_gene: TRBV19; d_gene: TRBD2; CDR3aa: CASSIGLAVLWGYNEQFF
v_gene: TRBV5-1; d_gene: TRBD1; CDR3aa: CASSFGTGDITEAFF
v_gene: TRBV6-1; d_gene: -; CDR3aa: CASSMGPGANVLTF
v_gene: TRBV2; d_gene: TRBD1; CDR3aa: CASSPDRRVLDAFF
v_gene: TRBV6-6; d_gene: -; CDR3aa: CASTSAQPLNEQFF
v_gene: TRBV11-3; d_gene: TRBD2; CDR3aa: CASSFLAGGADTQYF
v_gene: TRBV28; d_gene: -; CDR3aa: CATYRYSDYEQYF
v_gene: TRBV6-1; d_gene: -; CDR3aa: CASRATVYGYTF
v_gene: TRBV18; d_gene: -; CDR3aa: CASSPRGGAQSYGYTF
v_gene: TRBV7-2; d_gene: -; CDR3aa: CASSYQGINSYEQYF
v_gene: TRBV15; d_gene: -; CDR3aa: CATSSGGLYQETQYF
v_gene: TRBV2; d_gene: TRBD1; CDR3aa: CASREDRGAFF
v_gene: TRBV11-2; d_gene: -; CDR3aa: CASSSGGHTEAFF
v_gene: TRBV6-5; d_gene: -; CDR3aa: CASSKQGGTEAFF
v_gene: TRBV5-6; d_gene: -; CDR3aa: CASSLDDQPQHF
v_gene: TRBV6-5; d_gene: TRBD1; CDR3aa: CASSRLWGQGYGYTF
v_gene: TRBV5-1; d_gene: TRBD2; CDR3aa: CASFRGLAGNEQFF
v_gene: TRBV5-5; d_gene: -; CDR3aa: CASSLAGDEKLFF
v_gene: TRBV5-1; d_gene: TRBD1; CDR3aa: CASSLETGTASYGYTF
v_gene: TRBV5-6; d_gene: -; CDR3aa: CASSLGGRVTDTQYF
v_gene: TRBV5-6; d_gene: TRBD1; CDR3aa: CASSLVDRTSPLHF
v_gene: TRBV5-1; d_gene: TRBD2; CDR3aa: CASSSVLGGEQFF
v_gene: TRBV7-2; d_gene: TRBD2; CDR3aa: CASSLGSGIPYEQYF
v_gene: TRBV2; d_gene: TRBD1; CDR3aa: CASSDRRTGGYEQYF
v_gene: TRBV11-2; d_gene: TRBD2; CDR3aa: CASSSGLVWADTQYF
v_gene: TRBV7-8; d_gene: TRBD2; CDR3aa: CASSGGTADYNEQFF
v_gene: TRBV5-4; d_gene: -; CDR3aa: CASSLDPNQENSPLHF